These 32 T cell receptor beta chains originate from one sample sequenced in a study of memory CD4+ T cells and cytomegalovirus serostatus. The data were produced by immunoSEQ multiplex PCR, yet TCRdb's version contains in-frame clones alone and is incomplete. The sample lists around 44,000 clones, over 70% seen once, with over 0.45% in the top ten. Single viable CD3+CD4+CD8-CD45RO+ cells were sorted as the memory CD4+ T cells. The specimen sequenced was memory CD4+ T cells from blood. All receptors derive from an adult in good health and CMV-seronegative.

CDR3 in amino acids: CASSQTSGGFGELFF. The CDR3 DNA is TGTGCCAGTAGCCAGACTAGCGGGGGTTTCGGGGAGCTGTTTTTT. This chain links TRBV19 with TRBJ2-2, with 12 bases lining up with TRBD2. This CDR3 region has 15 residues. Germline V lookup: CDR1 LNHDA, CDR2 SQIVND (reference sequence). J gave up 7 bases and V 6 bases, and 6 bases lay outside the gene matches.

The chain links TRBV6-5 to TRBJ2-5; unclear D gene. The V gene's germline CDR1 is MNHEY and CDR2 SVGAGI. Deletions cut 5 bases from V and 1 base from J, with 11 bases between. The CDR3 loop spans 14 amino acids. CDR3: CASSAGVFQETQYF. The CDR3 nucleotides are TGTGCCAGCAGTGCTGGGGTTTTCCAAGAGACCCAGTACTTC.

This clone has more than one count but fewer than ten. The J gene is TRBJ1-1, the V gene TRBV29-1, with D perhaps matching TRBD1 (6 bases). V lost 5 bases, J lost 0 bases, and 10 bases lay in between. The germline CDR1 and CDR2 sequences are SQVTM and ANQGSEA. The CDR3 consists of 13 residues. In DNA, the CDR3 is TGCAGCGTTCATCAGGGGATGAACACTGAAGCTTTCTTT. Translated: CSVHQGMNTEAFF.

The rearrangement links TRBV25-1 to TRBJ1-1; D gene ambiguous. Germline V gives CDR1 MGHDK, CDR2 SYGVNS. V was cut by 3 bases and J by 6 bases, with 11 bases left in between. The CDR3 is 13 residues long. CDR3 region: CASSDRGNAEAFF. CDR3 bases: TGTGCCAGCAGTGACCGGGGAAACGCTGAAGCTTTCTTT.

This clone has just a few counts. The CDR3 is CASSDTSSIPSKQFF. As DNA, the CDR3 is TGTGCCAGCAGTGACACTAGTTCGATACCCTCCAAACAGTTCTTC. The gene calls are TRBV2 and TRBJ2-1, with D possibly being TRBD2 (5 bases). Germline V lookup: CDR1 SNHLY, CDR2 FYNNEI. The V gene lost 3 bases and the J gene lost 13 bases, with 22 bases spanning the gap. The CDR3 extends over 15 amino acids. The full variable domain, completed using reference TRBV2 and TRBJ2-1, is EPEVTQTPSHQVTQMGQEVILRCVPISNHLYFYWYRQILGQKVEFLVSFYNNEISEKSEIFDDQFSVERPDGSNFTLKIRSTKLEDSAMYFCASSDTSSIPSKQFFGPGTRLTVL.

The chain couples TRBV18 to TRBJ1-2; 7 bases are shared with TRBD1. The V segment lost 3 bases and the J segment 6 bases; nucleotides outside the gene matches: 7. This CDR3 comprises 14 residues. The germline CDR1 and CDR2 sequences are KGHSH and LQKENI. CDR3 sequence: CASSPQTGRDGYTF. The CDR3 DNA reads as TGTGCCAGCTCACCGCAGACAGGGCGAGATGGCTACACCTTC.

This clone was detected once. This chain's CDR3 is CARRHDREKGYGYTF. The CDR3 nucleotides are TGTGCCAGAAGACACGACAGGGAGAAGGGTTATGGCTACACCTTC. The genes are TRBV30 and TRBJ1-2; 7 bases match TRBD1. Looked up from germline, CDR1 is GTSNPN and CDR2 is SVGIG (reference sequence). This CDR3 spans 15 amino acids. Trimming cost V 8 bases and J 5 bases; bases outside gene matches: 17.

The rearrangement joins TRBV6-6 to TRBJ1-1; D remains ambiguous. Between the trimmed V and J ends, which lost 0 bases and 1 base, there was a span of 9 bases. Looked up from germline, CDR1 is MNHNY and CDR2 is SVGAGI (reference sequence). The CDR3 loop spans 15 amino acids. The CDR3 region is CASSYSIGTNTEAFF. The DNA of the CDR3 is TGTGCCAGCAGTTACTCGATTGGTACGAACACTGAAGCTTTCTTT.

The rearrangement uses TRBV5-3 and TRBJ2-7; D is unresolved. TRBV5-3 is treated as an ORF (open reading frame) with a function not yet certain. The CDR3 spans 14 residues. With 0 bases removed from V and 3 bases from J, the gap between germline ends came to 10 bases. CDR3 loop: CARSLGRPSYEQYF. In DNA form, the CDR3 reads TGTGCCAGAAGCTTGGGGCGGCCCAGCTACGAGCAGTACTTC.

V gene TRBV27 combines with J gene TRBJ2-7; no clear D gene. Germline CDR1 is MNHEY and CDR2 is SMNVEV (reference sequence). Trimming removed 6 bases at V and 0 bases at J, with 6 bases between. The CDR3 is 12 residues long. CDR3 sequence: CASRESSYEQYF. CDR3 sequence (DNA): TGTGCCAGCAGGGAGAGCTCCTACGAGCAGTACTTC.

This clone showed up just a few times. The chain recombines TRBV19 with TRBJ2-5; possible D gene TRBD1, 6 bases. The CDR3 loop spans 15 amino acids. The germline V gene has CDR1 LNHDA and CDR2 SQIVND (reference sequence). V dropped 4 bases and J dropped 5 bases, with 17 bases sitting between them. The CDR3 DNA follows: TGTGCCAGTAGTAGGGACATTACTGGAGTGGAGACCCAGTACTTC. As protein: CASSRDITGVETQYF.

The chain carries TRBV6-1 and TRBJ1-5; D is uncertain. The V and J ends lost 6 bases and 0 bases respectively, with 6 bases between them. Germline loops: CDR1 MNHNS, CDR2 SASEGT. CDR3 size: 13 residues. Here the CDR3 reads CASRVNSNQPQHF. The CDR3 DNA sequence: TGTGCCAGCAGAGTCAATAGCAATCAGCCCCAGCATTTT.

This chain joins TRBV10-3 and TRBJ1-1; D is undetermined. The CDR3 spans 13 residues. V was pared by 6 bases and J by 1 base, with 9 bases between. The germline V gene encodes CDR1 ENHRY and CDR2 SYGVKD. CDR3 amino acids: CAISPSSNTEAFF. Here the CDR3 DNA reads TGTGCCATCAGCCCCTCTTCGAACACTGAAGCTTTCTTT.

This clone turned up a few times. The J gene is TRBJ1-1, the V gene TRBV5-1, with 7 bases matching TRBD1. After removal of 2 bases from V and 1 base from J, the junction contained 2 bases not matched to a gene. CDR1 and CDR2 (germline): SGHRS, YFSETQ. The CDR3 contains 14 residues. CDR3 bases: TGCGCCAGCAGCTTTAGGGACAGGAACACTGAAGCTTTCTTT. This encodes CASSFRDRNTEAFF.

This clone was found a few times. The chain combines TRBV6-1 with TRBJ1-5; D gene uncertain. Trimming cost V 3 bases and J 6 bases, with 12 bases left between them. CDR3 size: 14 residues. Germline V CDR1 and CDR2: MNHNS, SASEGT. CDR3 protein: CASSDSRSTQPQHF. The CDR3 bases are TGTGCCAGCAGTGACAGCAGGTCAACTCAGCCCCAGCATTTT.

Here the CDR3 DNA reads TGTGCCAGCAGCGTAGGGACTGGCACAGATACGCAGTATTTT. This translates into CASSVGTGTDTQYF. The chain carries TRBV9 and TRBJ2-3, with a tentative D call TRBD2 (5 bases). The CDR3 has 14 residues. Trimming cost V 0 bases and J 1 base, with 6 bases left between them. CDR1 SGDLS and CDR2 YYNGEE come from the germline V gene.

In DNA, the CDR3 is TGCGCCAGCAGTGAGTCGATTGGAGGTTACGGCTACACCTTC. As protein: CASSESIGGYGYTF. The J gene is TRBJ1-2, the V gene TRBV10-2; no clear D gene. Germline V gene lookup returns CDR1 WSHSY and CDR2 SAAADI. This CDR3 contains 14 residues. Trimming took off 0 bases at V and 8 bases at J, with 13 bases between the two ends.

This chain uses TRBV15 with TRBJ2-3, with 9 bases matching TRBD2. J lost 4 bases, V lost 1 base, and 3 bases had no gene match. Looked up from germline, CDR1 is LNHNV and CDR2 is YYDKDF (reference sequence). There are 15 residues in the CDR3. The CDR3 spells CATSRGGGAADTQYF. The CDR3 nucleotides read TGTGCCACCAGCAGAGGCGGGGGGGCCGCAGATACGCAGTATTTT.

The chain recombines TRBV10-2 with TRBJ2-7; maybe TRBD2 (5 bases). There are 12 residues in the CDR3. From germline, CDR1 is WSHSY and CDR2 SAAADI. V lost 6 bases to trimming and J lost 2 bases, with 8 bases between them. As DNA, the CDR3 is TGCGCCAGCAGCGGGGAACCCTACGAGCAGTACTTC. Translation gives CASSGEPYEQYF.

V is TRBV5-1 and J is TRBJ2-3; 7 bases match TRBD2. Germline V gives CDR1 SGHRS, CDR2 YFSETQ. This CDR3 is 15 amino acids long. V was pared by 5 bases and J by 1 base, with 7 bases of the junction left unmatched. The CDR3 nucleotides read TGCGCCAGCAGTGATGGGGGGGGAGGCACAGATACGCAGTATTTT. As protein: CASSDGGGGTDTQYF.

This clone was recorded only once. The chain links TRBV2 to TRBJ1-6, with a weak D call TRBD1 (5 bases). Germline values: CDR1 SNHLY, CDR2 FYNNEI. V was pared by 5 bases and J by 7 bases, with 12 bases between. This CDR3 contains 14 residues. CDR3: CASSPLGQNSPLHF. The CDR3 bases are TGTGCCAGCAGTCCCTTAGGACAAAATTCACCCCTCCACTTT.

The chain joins TRBV2 to TRBJ1-1; D uncertain. The V end was cut by 6 bases, the J end by 6 bases, with 14 bases between. Germline V CDR1 and CDR2: SNHLY, FYNNEI. The CDR3 is 13 residues long. CDR3 sequence reads: CASSDWRRPEAFF. The DNA for the CDR3 is TGTGCCAGCAGCGACTGGCGGCGCCCTGAAGCTTTCTTT.

The rearrangement joins TRBV9 to TRBJ2-3; TRBD2 agrees at 9 bases. The CDR3 is 17 residues long. V shed 0 bases and J 4 bases; nucleotides not matched to a gene: 9. Germline V gene data show CDR1 as SGDLS and CDR2 as YYNGEE. The CDR3 region has the DNA TGTGCCAGCAGCGTAGATGCGGGGGGGCTGTCCCCAGATACGCAGTATTTT. Its translation: CASSVDAGGLSPDTQYF.

The chain has TRBV6-6 and TRBJ2-1, with D possibly matching TRBD1 (6 bases). Germline V gene sequence: CDR1 MNHNY, CDR2 SVGAGI (reference sequence). Trimming removed 6 bases at V and 2 bases at J, with 14 bases between. The CDR3 sequence is 15 residues long. The CDR3 nucleotides read TGTGCCAGCAGCCGAGAGGGGGTCACCTACAATGAGCAGTTCTTC. As protein: CASSREGVTYNEQFF.

This rearrangement joins TRBV6-1 to TRBJ2-3, with D possibly being TRBD2 (5 bases). CDR1 is MNHNS and CDR2 is SASEGT in the germline V gene. Trimming left V 11 bases short and J 0 bases short, with 12 bases between. CDR3 length equals 13 residues. CDR3 nucleotides: TGTGCCTCCCGGGGATCTAGCACAGATACGCAGTATTTT. Translating it yields CASRGSSTDTQYF.

This rearrangement joins TRBV9 to TRBJ1-6; 7 bases agree with TRBD1. After removal of 4 bases from V and 0 bases from J, the junction contained 4 bases not matched to a gene. The CDR3 sequence is 16 residues long. Germline CDR1 and CDR2: SGDLS and YYNGEE. The CDR3 is CASSRGQSSYNSPLHF. The CDR3 DNA sequence: TGTGCCAGCAGCAGGGGACAGAGCTCCTATAATTCACCCCTCCACTTT.

This chain connects TRBV18 to TRBJ1-1, with D perhaps TRBD1 (6 bases). Trimming took off 3 bases at V and 5 bases at J, with 16 bases between the two ends. CDR1 KGHSH and CDR2 LQKENI come from the germline V gene. This CDR3 region has 15 residues. The CDR3: CASSPWGAEGTEAFF. CDR3 nucleotide sequence: TGTGCCAGCTCACCGTGGGGGGCGGAGGGAACTGAAGCTTTCTTT.

The chain carries TRBV28 and TRBJ2-2; D perhaps matches TRBD1 (5 bases). The CDR3 has 16 amino acids. Germline loops: CDR1 MDHEN, CDR2 SYDVKM. Trimming stripped 1 base from V and 1 base from J, with 10 bases between. CDR3 DNA: TGTGCCAGCAGTTTATACGACAGCGAGAACACCGGGGAGCTGTTTTTT. The encoded protein is CASSLYDSENTGELFF.

Regarding this clone: One end of the junction fails to match germline, which may point to a read error. The gene calls are TRBV5-6 and TRBJ1-2; possibly TRBD1 for D (5 bases). The CDR3 loop spans 13 amino acids. Germline CDR1 reads SGHDT; CDR2 reads YYEEEE. CDR3 nucleotides: TGTGTCAGCAGCTTGGCCGGGCAGGGTAGCTACACCTTC. Translating gives CVSSLAGQGSYTF.

This chain joins TRBV2 and TRBJ2-5; D might be TRBD1 or TRBD2, each matching 5 bases. V lost 6 bases and J lost 13, with 24 bases in between. In germline, CDR1 is SNHLY, CDR2 FYNNEI. This CDR3 is built from 14 residues. CDR3 region: CASSALHQIGDVYF. The DNA of the CDR3 is TGTGCCAGCAGCGCCCTCCATCAAATTGGGGACGTGTACTTC.

A single count supports this clone. This chain connects TRBV5-1 to TRBJ2-2; 8 bases agree with TRBD1. V shed 3 bases, J shed 6 bases, and the junction held 7 bases outside the gene matches. This CDR3 spans 15 amino acids. Germline lookup yields CDR1 SGHRS and CDR2 YFSETQ. CDR3 amino acids: CASSWGTGTAGELFF. Written as DNA, the CDR3 is TGCGCCAGCAGCTGGGGGACAGGAACGGCCGGGGAGCTGTTTTTT.

The chain joins TRBV7-9 to TRBJ1-4; possibly TRBD1 for D (6 bases). V was pared by 1 base and J by 7 bases, with 13 bases between. The germline V gene has CDR1 SEHNR and CDR2 FQNEAQ (reference sequence). CDR3 length equals 15 residues. The CDR3 bases are TGTGCCAGCAGCTTAGGACAGGCTCCTACTGAAAAACTGTTTTTT. Translating it yields CASSLGQAPTEKLFF.